The sequence of this T cell receptor (beta chain) was determined in a study of T cell responses to AZD1222 COVID-19 vaccine. The data were produced by immunoSEQ multiplex PCR, yet TCRdb's version contains in-frame clones alone and is incomplete. Of 120,000 to 150,000 clones in the sample, more than 70% were seen once. The sequencing used peripheral blood, collected on day 0 of AZD1222 vaccination. The receptor comes from an adult in good health.

CDR3 protein: CASSQDTGGGTEAFF. The DNA of the CDR3 is TGTGCCAGCAGCCAGGACACAGGGGGCGGGACTGAAGCTTTCTTT. The rearrangement joins TRBV3-1 (or the pseudogene TRBV3-2) to TRBJ1-1; 9 bases are shared with TRBD1. Germline lookup yields CDR1 LGHDT and CDR2 YNNKEL (reference sequence). The ends lost 3 bases at V and 5 bases at J; junction bases unmatched: 7. The CDR3 consists of 15 residues.